The 8 T cell receptor beta chains presented below share a single source sample, sequenced in a study of blood T cell repertoires in COVID-19 (dated by TCRdb to the early 2020s). Libraries came from the immunoSEQ multiplex PCR assay. Entries here come from immuneACCESS through TCRdb and include only in-frame sequences with V and J called. Some clones fail to appear in such tables; in the studies checked, an unresolved V gene covers under half of the shortfall, and the cause of the remainder is unknown. Here the sample has roughly 370,000 clones; approximately 87% occur a single time. The ten largest clones represent about 9.4% of the sample. Sequencing was performed on PBMCs or T cells enriched from blood (not recorded which). The receptors were gathered from a woman in her 50s who had recovered from COVID-19.

Here the CDR3 DNA reads TGTGCCAGCAGTCCAGGGGAAGGCACTGAAGCTTTCTTT. This sequence encodes CASSPGEGTEAFF. The chain recombines TRBV28 with TRBJ1-1, with D maybe TRBD1 (6 bases). The CDR3 has 13 residues. The germline gives CDR1 MDHEN, CDR2 SYDVKM. V lost 5 bases to trimming and J lost 4 bases, with 11 bases between them.

As concerns this clone: One end of the junction fails to match germline, which may point to a read error. The V call is TRBV6-5, the J call TRBJ2-5, with 7 bases lining up with TRBD2. This CDR3 has 15 residues. Germline-derived CDR1 and CDR2 are MNHEY and SVGAGI. CDR3 in DNA: TGTGCCAGCACTTACTTGGGGGGGTCGCAAGAGACCCAGTACTTC. It specifies CASTYLGGSQETQYF.

J is TRBJ2-7 and V is TRBV19; no clear D gene. Germline V gives CDR1 LNHDA, CDR2 SQIVND (reference sequence). The V end was cut by 1 base, the J end by 6 bases, with 4 bases between. This CDR3 comprises 11 residues. The CDR3 loop reads CASSIGAEQYF. The CDR3 DNA follows: TGTGCCAGTAGTATAGGGGCCGAGCAGTACTTC.

The chain recombines TRBV11-3 with TRBJ2-3; D remains ambiguous. Germline CDR1 and CDR2: SGHNT and YENEEA. CDR3 length equals 13 residues. V lost 1 base and J lost 4, with 6 bases in between. The CDR3 DNA sequence: TGTGCCAGCAGCTTAGGAGAAGCAGATACGCAGTATTTT. Translated: CASSLGEADTQYF.

The V gene is TRBV10-3, the J gene TRBJ1-5; D remains unclear. This CDR3 region has 15 residues. From germline, CDR1 is ENHRY and CDR2 SYGVKD. Between the trimmed V and J ends, which lost 0 bases and 4 bases, there was a span of 10 bases. The CDR3 spells CAISESSGVNQPQHF. CDR3 DNA: TGTGCCATCAGTGAGTCGTCCGGGGTTAATCAGCCCCAGCATTTT.

The genes are TRBV4-3 and TRBJ1-1; D uncertain. Looked up from germline, CDR1 is LGHNA and CDR2 is YSLEER. This CDR3 is built from 14 residues. V was clipped by 3 bases and J by 6 bases, with 14 bases between them. The CDR3 DNA sequence: TGCGCCAGCAGCCAGATGGGGAGTGGGCCTGAAGCTTTCTTT. Residues: CASSQMGSGPEAFF.

The CDR3 protein is CASSEDSSREYF. In DNA form, the CDR3 reads TGTGCCAGCAGTGAAGACTCCTCACGGGAGTATTTT. This chain connects TRBV2 to TRBJ2-3; D is undetermined. From germline, CDR1 is SNHLY and CDR2 FYNNEI. This CDR3 region has 12 residues. Between the trimmed V and J ends, which lost 1 base and 13 bases, there was a span of 12 bases. Filled out from reference TRBV2 and TRBJ2-3, the complete variable domain reads EPEVTQTPSHQVTQMGQEVILRCVPISNHLYFYWYRQILGQKVEFLVSFYNNEISEKSEIFDDQFSVERPDGSNFTLKIRSTKLEDSAMYFCASSEDSSREYFGPGTRLTVL.

This chain connects TRBV4-1 to TRBJ2-3; 8 nucleotides agree with TRBD2. The CDR3 has 18 residues. From germline, CDR1 is MGHRA and CDR2 YSYEKL. The V segment lost 0 bases and the J segment 0 bases; nucleotides outside the gene matches: 8. The CDR3 DNA reads TGCGCCAGCAGCCAAGATGGGGGCGGGGGGAGAAGCACAGATACGCAGTATTTT. Protein sequence: CASSQDGGGGRSTDTQYF.